This TCR beta chain stems from a study of CD8 T cells in Susac syndrome. TEMRA cells were FACS-enriched and CD8+ and CD4+ T cells negatively isolated. The CDR3 is 15 amino acids. V dropped 0 bases and J dropped 7; count of bases not matched to a gene: 6. Reverse transcription of about 0.5 to 1 ug RNA was carried out with random hexamers. TCR beta CDR3 was amplified by immunoSEQ covering 54 Vbeta and 13 Jbeta. MiXCR was run by TCRdb on the immunoSEQ multiplex PCR reads, yielding one entry per CDR3 protein. Of roughly 180,000 distinct CDR3 sequences in the sample, 80% to 95% were seen once. The sequence derives from a human donor with multiple sclerosis. The sequencing input was CD4+ T cells from PBMCs. V is TRBV12-3 or TRBV12-4 and J is TRBJ2-7, with 10 bases that match TRBD2. The DNA of the CDR3 is TGTGCCAGCAGTTTAGCGCCTAGCGGGAGAGGGGAGCAGTACTTC. This translates into CASSLAPSGRGEQYF.